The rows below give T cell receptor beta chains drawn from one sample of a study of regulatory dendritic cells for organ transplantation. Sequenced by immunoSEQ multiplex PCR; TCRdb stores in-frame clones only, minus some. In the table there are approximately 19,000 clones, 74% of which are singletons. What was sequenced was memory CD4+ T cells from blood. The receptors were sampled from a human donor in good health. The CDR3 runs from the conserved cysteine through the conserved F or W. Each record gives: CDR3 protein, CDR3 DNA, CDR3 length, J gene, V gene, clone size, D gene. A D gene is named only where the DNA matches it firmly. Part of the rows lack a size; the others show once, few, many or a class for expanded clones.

CASTQAGFGTEAFF | TGCGCCAGCACCCAAGCGGGGTTCGGCACTGAAGCTTTCTTT | 14 | TRBJ1-1 | TRBV5-1 | few | NA
CASSQEDRSYEQYF | TGCGCCAGCAGCCAAGAAGACAGATCTTACGAGCAGTACTTC | 14 | TRBJ2-7 | TRBV4-1 | NA | NA
CSSIRPGRANNEQFF | TGCAGCTCGATACGGCCCGGGAGGGCTAACAATGAGCAGTTCTTC | 15 | TRBJ2-1 | TRBV29-1 | NA | TRBD2
CASSEVRTRYYGYTF | TGTGCCAGCAGTGAAGTGCGGACACGGTACTATGGCTACACCTTC | 15 | TRBJ1-2 | TRBV6-1 | few | NA
CASSPDGWRRAYEQYF | TGCGCCAGCAGCCCGGACGGTTGGCGGCGGGCCTACGAGCAGTACTTC | 16 | TRBJ2-7 | TRBV5-1 | NA | NA
CASKVASGVTGELFF | TGTGCCAGCAAAGTGGCTAGCGGTGTCACCGGGGAGCTGTTTTTT | 15 | TRBJ2-2 | TRBV2 | once | TRBD2
CASSDRSSYNSPLHF | TGTGCCAGCAGTGATCGGAGCTCCTATAATTCACCCCTCCACTTT | 15 | TRBJ1-6 | TRBV2 | NA | NA
CASSLDPGQNTEAFF | TGTGCCAGCAGCTTGGATCCGGGACAGAACACTGAAGCTTTCTTT | 15 | TRBJ1-1 | TRBV5-4 | NA | NA
CASTDRGSSGELFF | TGTGCCAGTACGGACAGGGGGAGTTCGGGGGAGCTGTTTTTT | 14 | TRBJ2-2 | TRBV19 | NA | TRBD1
CASSPPSGSDEQFF | TGTGCCAGCTCACCACCGTCAGGGTCGGATGAGCAGTTCTTC | 14 | TRBJ2-1 | TRBV18 | NA | NA
CASSLVRVMGTDTQYF | TGTGCCAGCAGCTTAGTCAGGGTCATGGGCACAGATACGCAGTATTTT | 16 | TRBJ2-3 | TRBV13 | NA | NA
CASKITDTIYF | TGTGCCAGCAAGATTACGGACACCATATATTTT | 11 | TRBJ1-3 | TRBV6-6 | NA | NA
CASSLRTSREETQYF | TGCGCCAGCAGCTTAAGGACTAGCCGGGAAGAGACCCAGTACTTC | 15 | TRBJ2-5 | TRBV5-1 | NA | TRBD2
CASSLAPDRANTEAFF | TGTGCCAGCAGCTTGGCCCCAGACAGAGCGAACACTGAAGCTTTCTTT | 16 | TRBJ1-1 | TRBV5-4 | few | NA
CASSLGARGGNQPQHF | TGTGCCAGCAGCTTAGGGGCCCGCGGGGGCAATCAGCCCCAGCATTTT | 16 | TRBJ1-5 | TRBV7-8 | once | NA
CASSQELSPSGELFF | TGCGCCAGCAGCCAAGAACTCTCCCCCTCGGGGGAGCTGTTTTTT | 15 | TRBJ2-2 | TRBV4-1 | NA | NA
CASSLSRRGYGYTF | TGTGCCAGCAGTTTATCTCGGAGGGGTTACGGCTACACCTTC | 14 | TRBJ1-2 | TRBV28 | NA | NA
CASSLYGAGATLPYEQYF | TGTGCCAGCAGCTTATATGGGGCGGGGGCCACCTTACCCTACGAGCAGTACTTC | 18 | TRBJ2-7 | TRBV7-2 | NA | NA
CASSLGSGGALDTQYF | TGCGCCAGCAGCTTGGGCAGCGGGGGGGCCTTGGATACGCAGTATTTT | 16 | TRBJ2-3 | TRBV5-1 | NA | TRBD2
CASKVEGARPQHF | TGTGCCAGCAAAGTGGAGGGGGCTCGTCCCCAGCATTTT | 13 | TRBJ1-5 | TRBV2 | NA | TRBD1
CASSLEGGGQPQHF | TGCGCCAGCAGCTTGGAAGGGGGCGGTCAGCCCCAGCATTTT | 14 | TRBJ1-5 | TRBV5-1 | NA | TRBD1
CASSSRTGENTQYF | TGCGCCAGCAGCTCGAGGACGGGGGAGAATACGCAGTATTTT | 14 | TRBJ2-3 | TRBV5-1 | NA | NA